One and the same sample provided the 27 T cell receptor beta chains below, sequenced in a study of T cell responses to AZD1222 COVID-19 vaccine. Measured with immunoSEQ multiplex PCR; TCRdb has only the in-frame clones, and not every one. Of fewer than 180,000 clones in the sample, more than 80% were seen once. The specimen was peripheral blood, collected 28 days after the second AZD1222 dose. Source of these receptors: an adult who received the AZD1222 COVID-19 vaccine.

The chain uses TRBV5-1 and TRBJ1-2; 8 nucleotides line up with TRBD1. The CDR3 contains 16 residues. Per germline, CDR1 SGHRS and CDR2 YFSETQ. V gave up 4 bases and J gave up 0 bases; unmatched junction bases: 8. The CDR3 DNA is TGCGCCAGCAGCCCCGGACAGGGTGTTTCTAACTATGGCTACACCTTC. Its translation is CASSPGQGVSNYGYTF.

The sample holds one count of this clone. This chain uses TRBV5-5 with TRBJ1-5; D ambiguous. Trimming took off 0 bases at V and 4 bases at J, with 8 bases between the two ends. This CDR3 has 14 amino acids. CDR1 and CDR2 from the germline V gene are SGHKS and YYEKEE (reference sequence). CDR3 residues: CASSLAGGNQPQHF. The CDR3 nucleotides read TGTGCCAGCAGCTTGGCAGGAGGGAATCAGCCCCAGCATTTT.

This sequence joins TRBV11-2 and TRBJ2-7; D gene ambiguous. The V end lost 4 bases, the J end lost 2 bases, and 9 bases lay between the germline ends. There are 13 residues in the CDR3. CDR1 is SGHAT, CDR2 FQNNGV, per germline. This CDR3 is CASSWASPYEQYF. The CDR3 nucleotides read TGTGCCAGCAGCTGGGCGTCGCCCTACGAGCAGTACTTC.

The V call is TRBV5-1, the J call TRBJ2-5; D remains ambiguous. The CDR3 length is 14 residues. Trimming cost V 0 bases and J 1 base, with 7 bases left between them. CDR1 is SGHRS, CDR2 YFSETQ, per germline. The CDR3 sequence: CASSLDSSQETQYF. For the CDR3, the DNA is TGCGCCAGCAGCTTGGACAGTTCCCAAGAGACCCAGTACTTC.

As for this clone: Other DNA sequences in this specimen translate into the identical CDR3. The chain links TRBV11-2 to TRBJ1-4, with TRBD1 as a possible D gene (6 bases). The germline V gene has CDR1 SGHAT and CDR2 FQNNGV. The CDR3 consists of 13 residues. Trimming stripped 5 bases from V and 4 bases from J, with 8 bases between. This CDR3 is CASSRTVNEKLFF. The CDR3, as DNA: TGTGCCAGCAGCCGGACAGTTAATGAAAAACTGTTTTTT.

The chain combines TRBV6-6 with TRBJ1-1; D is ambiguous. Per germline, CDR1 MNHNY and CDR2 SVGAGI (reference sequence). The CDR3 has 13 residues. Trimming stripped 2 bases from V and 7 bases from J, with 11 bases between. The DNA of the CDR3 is TGTGCCAGCAGTTACCCGGGGTTCGGTGAAGCTTTCTTT. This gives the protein CASSYPGFGEAFF.

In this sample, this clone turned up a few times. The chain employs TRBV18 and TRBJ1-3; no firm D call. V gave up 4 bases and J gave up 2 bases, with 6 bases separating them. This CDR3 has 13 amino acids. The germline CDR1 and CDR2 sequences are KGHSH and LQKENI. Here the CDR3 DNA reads TGTGCCAGCTCACAAGATGCTGGAAACACCATATATTTT. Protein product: CASSQDAGNTIYF.

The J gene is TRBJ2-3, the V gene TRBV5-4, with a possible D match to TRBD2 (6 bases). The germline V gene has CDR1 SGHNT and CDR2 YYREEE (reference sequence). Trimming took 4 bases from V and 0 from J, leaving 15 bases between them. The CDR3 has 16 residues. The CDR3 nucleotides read TGTGCCAGCAGCAGGGCGGGACTTCCTAGCACAGATACGCAGTATTTT. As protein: CASSRAGLPSTDTQYF.

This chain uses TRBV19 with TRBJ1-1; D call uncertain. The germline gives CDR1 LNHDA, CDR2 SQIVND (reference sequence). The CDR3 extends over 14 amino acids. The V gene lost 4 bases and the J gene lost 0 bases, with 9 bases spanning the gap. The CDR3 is CASSTLPMNTEAFF. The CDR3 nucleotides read TGTGCCAGTAGTACCCTCCCAATGAACACTGAAGCTTTCTTT.

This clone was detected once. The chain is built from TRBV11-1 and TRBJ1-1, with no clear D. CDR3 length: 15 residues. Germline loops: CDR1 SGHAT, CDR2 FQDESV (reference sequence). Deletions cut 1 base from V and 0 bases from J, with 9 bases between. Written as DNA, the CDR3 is TGTGCCAGCAGCTTAGGGGTCAACATGAACACTGAAGCTTTCTTT. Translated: CASSLGVNMNTEAFF.

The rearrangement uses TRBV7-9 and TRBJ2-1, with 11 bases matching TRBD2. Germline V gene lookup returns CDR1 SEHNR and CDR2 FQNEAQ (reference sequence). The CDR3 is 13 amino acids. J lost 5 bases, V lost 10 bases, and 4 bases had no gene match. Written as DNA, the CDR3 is TGTGCCACCGGACTAGCGGGTAACAATGAGCAGTTCTTC. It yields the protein CATGLAGNNEQFF.

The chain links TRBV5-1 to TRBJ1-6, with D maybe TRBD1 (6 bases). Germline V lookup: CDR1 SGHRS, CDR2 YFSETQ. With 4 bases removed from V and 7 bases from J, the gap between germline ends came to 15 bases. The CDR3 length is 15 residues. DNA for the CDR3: TGCGCCAGCAGCCACGGACAGAAGATGAATTCACCCCTCCACTTT. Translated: CASSHGQKMNSPLHF.

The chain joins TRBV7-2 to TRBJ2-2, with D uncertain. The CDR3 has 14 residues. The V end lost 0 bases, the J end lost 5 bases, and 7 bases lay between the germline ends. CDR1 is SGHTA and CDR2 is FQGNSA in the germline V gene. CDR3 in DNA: TGTGCCAGCAGCTTAGCTAGCCAGACCGGGGAGCTGTTTTTT. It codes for CASSLASQTGELFF.

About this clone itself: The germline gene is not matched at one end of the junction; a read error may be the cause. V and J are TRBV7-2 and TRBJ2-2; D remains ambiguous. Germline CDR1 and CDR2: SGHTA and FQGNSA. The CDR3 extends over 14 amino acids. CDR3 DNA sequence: TGTGCCAGCAGCTTAAATCCGAAGACCGGGGAGCTGTTTTTT. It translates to CASSLNPKTGELFF.

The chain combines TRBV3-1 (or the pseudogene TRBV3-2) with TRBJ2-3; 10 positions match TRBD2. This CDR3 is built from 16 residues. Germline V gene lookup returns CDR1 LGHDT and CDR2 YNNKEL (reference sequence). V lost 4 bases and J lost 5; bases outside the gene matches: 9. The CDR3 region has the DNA TGTGCCAGCAGCCGGAAAGCGGGAGGGCGGGGAGATACGCAGTATTTT. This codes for CASSRKAGGRGDTQYF.

CDR3 in DNA: TGTGCCAGCAGCCCCAGGGTAGTGGGCACTGAAGCTTTCTTT. Its translation: CASSPRVVGTEAFF. The genes are TRBV11-2 and TRBJ1-1, with TRBD1 as a possible D gene (5 bases). CDR1 and CDR2 (germline): SGHAT, FQNNGV. V was pared by 5 bases and J by 4 bases, with 14 bases between. The CDR3 loop spans 14 amino acids.

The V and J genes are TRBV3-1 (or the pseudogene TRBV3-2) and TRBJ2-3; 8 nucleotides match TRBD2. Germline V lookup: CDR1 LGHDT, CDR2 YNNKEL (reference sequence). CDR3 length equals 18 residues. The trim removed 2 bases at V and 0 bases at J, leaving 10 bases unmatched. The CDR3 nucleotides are TGTGCCAGCAGCCAAACCGGGGGGGGGAGAACTAGCACAGATACGCAGTATTTT. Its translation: CASSQTGGGRTSTDTQYF.

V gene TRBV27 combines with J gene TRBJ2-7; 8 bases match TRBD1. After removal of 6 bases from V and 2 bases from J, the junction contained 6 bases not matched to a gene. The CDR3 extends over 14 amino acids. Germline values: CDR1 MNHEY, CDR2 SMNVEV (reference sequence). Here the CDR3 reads CASSPTDRAYEQYF. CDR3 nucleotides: TGTGCCAGCAGCCCAACGGACAGGGCCTACGAGCAGTACTTC.

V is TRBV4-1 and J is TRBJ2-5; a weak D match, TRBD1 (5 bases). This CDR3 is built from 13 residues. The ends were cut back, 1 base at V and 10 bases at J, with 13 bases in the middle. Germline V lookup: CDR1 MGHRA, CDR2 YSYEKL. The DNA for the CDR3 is TGCGCCAGCAGCCAAGGCAATCTAGGGGACCAGTACTTC. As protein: CASSQGNLGDQYF.

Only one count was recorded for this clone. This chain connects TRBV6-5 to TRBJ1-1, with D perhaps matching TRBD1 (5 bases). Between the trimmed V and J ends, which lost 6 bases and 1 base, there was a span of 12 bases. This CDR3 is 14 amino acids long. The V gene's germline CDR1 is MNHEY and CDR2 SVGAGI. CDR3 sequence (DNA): TGTGCCAGCAGCCACGGGGCAGCGAACACTGAAGCTTTCTTT. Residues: CASSHGAANTEAFF.

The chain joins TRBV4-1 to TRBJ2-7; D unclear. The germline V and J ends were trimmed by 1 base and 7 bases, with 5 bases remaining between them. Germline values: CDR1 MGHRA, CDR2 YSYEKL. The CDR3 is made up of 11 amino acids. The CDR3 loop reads CASSQGREQYF. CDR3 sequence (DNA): TGCGCCAGCAGCCAAGGGCGAGAGCAGTACTTC.

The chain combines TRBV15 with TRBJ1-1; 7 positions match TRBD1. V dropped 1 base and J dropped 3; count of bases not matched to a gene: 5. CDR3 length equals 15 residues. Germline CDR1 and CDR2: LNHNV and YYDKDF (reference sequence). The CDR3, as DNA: TGTGCCACCAGCAGAGTTCTACAGGGGTACACTGAAGCTTTCTTT. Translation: CATSRVLQGYTEAFF. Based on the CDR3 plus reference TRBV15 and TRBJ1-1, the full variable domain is DAMVIQNPRYQVTQFGKPVTLSCSQTLNHNVMYWYQQKSSQAPKLLFHYYDKDFNNEADTPDNFQSRRPNTSFCFLDIRSPGLGDTAMYLCATSRVLQGYTEAFFGQGTRLTVV.

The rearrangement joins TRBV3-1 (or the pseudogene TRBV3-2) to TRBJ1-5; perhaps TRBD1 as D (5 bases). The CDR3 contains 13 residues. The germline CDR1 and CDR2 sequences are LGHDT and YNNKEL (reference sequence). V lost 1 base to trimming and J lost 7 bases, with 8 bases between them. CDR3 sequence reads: CASSQARAQPQHF. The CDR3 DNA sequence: TGTGCCAGCAGCCAAGCCAGGGCCCAGCCCCAGCATTTT.

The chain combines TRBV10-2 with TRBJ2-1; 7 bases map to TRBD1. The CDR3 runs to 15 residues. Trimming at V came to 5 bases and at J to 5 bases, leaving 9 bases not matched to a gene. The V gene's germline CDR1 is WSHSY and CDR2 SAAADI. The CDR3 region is CASSTGTARDNEQFF. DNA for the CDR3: TGCGCCAGCAGTACCGGGACAGCAAGAGACAATGAGCAGTTCTTC.

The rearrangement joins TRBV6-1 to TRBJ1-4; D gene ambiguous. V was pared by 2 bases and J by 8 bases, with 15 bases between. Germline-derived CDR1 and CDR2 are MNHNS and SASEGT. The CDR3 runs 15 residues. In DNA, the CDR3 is TGTGCCAGCAGTGAACACCCCAAGGGTGGGGAAAAACTGTTTTTT. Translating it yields CASSEHPKGGEKLFF.

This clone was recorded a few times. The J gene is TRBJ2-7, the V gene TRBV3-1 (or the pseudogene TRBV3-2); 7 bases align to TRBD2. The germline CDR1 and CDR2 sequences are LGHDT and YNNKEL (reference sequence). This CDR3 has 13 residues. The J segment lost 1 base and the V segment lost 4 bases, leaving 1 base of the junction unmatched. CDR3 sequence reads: CASSLGLSYEQYF. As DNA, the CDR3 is TGTGCCAGCAGCCTGGGACTATCCTACGAGCAGTACTTC.

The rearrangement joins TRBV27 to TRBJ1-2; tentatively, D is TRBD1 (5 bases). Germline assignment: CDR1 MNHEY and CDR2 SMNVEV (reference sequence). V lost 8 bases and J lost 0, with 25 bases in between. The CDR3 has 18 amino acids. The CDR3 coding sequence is TGTGCCAGCGGGTCTCCGACAGCCTTAGCGCTTGCTAACTATGGCTACACCTTC. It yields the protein CASGSPTALALANYGYTF.